This TCR beta chain originates from a study of T cell responses to AZD1222 COVID-19 vaccine. The length of the CDR3 is 13 residues. Trimming stripped 0 bases from V and 8 bases from J, with 8 bases between. Germline CDR1 SGHDT, CDR2 YYEEEE. Here immunoSEQ multiplex PCR was the method, and the copy in TCRdb shows in-frame clones only, minus some. The table shows over 100,000 clones, with more than 75% occurring only once. This receptor was taken from an adult in good health. Sequenced material: peripheral blood, taken on day 0 of AZD1222 vaccination. The chain recombines TRBV5-6 with TRBJ2-2; D is undetermined. CDR3 region: CASSLGVGGELFF. CDR3 in DNA: TGTGCCAGCAGCTTGGGAGTAGGAGGGGAGCTGTTTTTT. The full variable domain, its missing parts supplied by reference TRBV5-6 and TRBJ2-2, is DAGVTQSPTHLIKTRGQQVTLRCSPKSGHDTVSWYQQALGQGPQFIFQYYEEEERQRGNFPDRFSGHQFPNYSSELNVNALLLGDSALYLCASSLGVGGELFFGEGSRLTVL.